This entry lists 28 T cell receptor beta chains sequenced from one sample in a study of monozygotic twins with inflammatory bowel disease. TCRdb re-called the 5' RACE reads; every CDR3 protein appears as one record, without DNA. Its table lists about 300,000 distinct CDR3 sequences. Sequencing was performed on blood. The origin of the receptors is a human donor with ulcerative colitis or Crohn's disease, or a healthy co-twin of an affected twin (not recorded which).

This chain connects TRBV7-8 to TRBJ1-6. The CDR3 loop spans 14 amino acids. The germline V gene has CDR1 SGHVS and CDR2 FQNEAQ. CDR3: CASSYTKTISPLHF.

The rearrangement uses TRBV28 and TRBJ2-2; the TCRdb D gene call, TRBD1, has no DNA to confirm it. This CDR3 region has 13 residues. CDR1 and CDR2 from the germline V gene are MDHEN and SYDVKM. The CDR3 reads CASSFWGAGELFF.

This chain uses TRBV19 with TRBJ2-3; TCRdb's D gene call, TRBD2, goes unchecked for lack of DNA. CDR1 and CDR2 from the germline V gene are LNHDA and SQIVND (reference sequence). The CDR3 covers 15 residues. CDR3 sequence: CASSIVGGGTDTQYF.

J is TRBJ1-1 and V is TRBV12-3 or TRBV12-4; the TCRdb call, TRBD1, lacks DNA for checking. The CDR3 loop spans 11 amino acids. The CDR3 region is CASSTGTEAFF.

The chain uses TRBV27 and TRBJ2-1; there is no DNA to check the TCRdb D call of TRBD1. This CDR3 comprises 16 residues. The germline gives CDR1 MNHEY, CDR2 SMNVEV (reference sequence). CDR3 region: CASRPVGGPGFNEQFF.

The chain couples TRBV9 to TRBJ2-7; the D call from TCRdb, TRBD1, cannot be confirmed without DNA. Germline CDR1 reads SGDLS; CDR2 reads YYNGEE. The CDR3 contains 14 residues. The CDR3 reads CASSGRDGPYEQYF.

CDR3 sequence: CASSRTGSGANTGELFF. V gene TRBV7-2 combines with J gene TRBJ2-2; there is no DNA to check the TCRdb D call of TRBD2. This CDR3 contains 17 residues. Germline V lookup: CDR1 SGHTA, CDR2 FQGNSA. Variable domain in full (rest from reference TRBV7-2 and TRBJ2-2): GAGVSQSPSNKVTEKGKDVELRCDPISGHTALYWYRQSLGQGLEFLIYFQGNSAPDKSGLPSDRFSAERTGGSVSTLTIQRTQQEDSAVYLCASSRTGSGANTGELFFGEGSRLTVL.

CDR3: CSARDGAGMGEQYF. The J gene is TRBJ2-7, the V gene TRBV20-1. Germline V gives CDR1 DFQATT, CDR2 SNEGSKA (reference sequence). This CDR3 is 14 amino acids long.

The rearrangement links TRBV6-1 to TRBJ1-1; TCRdb's D call, TRBD1, is unchecked because there is no DNA. The CDR3 spans 16 residues. Germline V CDR1 and CDR2: MNHNS, SASEGT. The CDR3 loop is CASRPDRGEMNTEAFF.

This rearrangement joins TRBV7-2 to TRBJ2-7; TCRdb selects TRBD1, and the lack of DNA leaves this call unchecked. Germline values: CDR1 SGHTA, CDR2 FQGNSA. The CDR3 has 15 residues. CDR3 sequence: CASSLNGRGFYEQYF.

The V call is TRBV5-6, the J call TRBJ1-5. This CDR3 has 12 amino acids. CDR1 and CDR2 from the germline V gene are SGHDT and YYEEEE. This chain's CDR3 is CASSSLNQPQHF.

The rearrangement links TRBV29-1 to TRBJ1-1; TCRdb gives TRBD1 as the D gene, but with no DNA this cannot be confirmed. This CDR3 region has 14 residues. Germline CDR1 is SQVTM and CDR2 is ANQGSEA. The CDR3 protein is CSVDDLGANTEAFF.

The chain joins TRBV6-2 or TRBV6-3 to TRBJ2-6; TCRdb calls TRBD1, which cannot be checked without DNA. This CDR3 is 16 amino acids long. Germline assignment: CDR1 MNHEY and CDR2 SVGEGT. The CDR3 sequence is CASSPYGGSGANVLTF.

The rearrangement links TRBV6-5 to TRBJ1-2; TCRdb calls TRBD1, which cannot be checked without DNA. Germline CDR1 MNHEY, CDR2 SVGAGI. The CDR3 loop spans 14 amino acids. This CDR3 reads CASSYWDRNYGYTF.

This chain uses TRBV20-1 with TRBJ2-3; TCRdb calls TRBD1, which cannot be checked without DNA. The germline V gene encodes CDR1 DFQATT and CDR2 SNEGSKA (reference sequence). The CDR3 covers 14 residues. The CDR3 here is CSAGTANSRDTQYF.

The V call is TRBV7-9, the J call TRBJ2-7. The CDR3 is made up of 13 amino acids. Germline V gives CDR1 SEHNR, CDR2 FQNEAQ (reference sequence). The CDR3 reads CASSPRNGYEQYF.

This chain joins TRBV11-2 and TRBJ2-5; the TCRdb D gene call, TRBD2, has no DNA to confirm it. This CDR3 is built from 15 residues. Germline V lookup: CDR1 SGHAT, CDR2 FQNNGV. The CDR3 loop is CASKDVGRQRGTQYF.

The rearrangement joins TRBV20-1 to TRBJ2-7; TCRdb proposes TRBD2, but this gene call is untestable without DNA. This CDR3 region has 18 residues. Germline values: CDR1 DFQATT, CDR2 SNEGSKA (reference sequence). The CDR3 spells CSARGKQKTSVSRYEQYF.

The chain recombines TRBV24-1 with TRBJ2-2. This CDR3 contains 11 residues. From germline, CDR1 is KGHDR and CDR2 SFDVKD. The CDR3 spells CATRDTGELFF.

The chain links TRBV5-1 to TRBJ2-1; without DNA, the TCRdb call of TRBD2 cannot be checked. Germline assignment: CDR1 SGHRS and CDR2 YFSETQ. This CDR3 comprises 16 residues. CDR3: CASRFQAGSSYNEQFF.

V and J are TRBV28 and TRBJ2-2; TCRdb calls TRBD1, which cannot be checked without DNA. Germline V gene sequence: CDR1 MDHEN, CDR2 SYDVKM. The CDR3 covers 13 residues. CDR3 in amino acids: CASSPPGAGELFF.

This chain connects TRBV7-3 to TRBJ1-2; TCRdb returns TRBD1, unconfirmable since there is no DNA. The CDR3 is 14 residues long. Germline V gene data show CDR1 as SGHTA and CDR2 as FQGTGA. The CDR3 here is CASSQGGGNYGYTF.

The chain employs TRBV29-1 and TRBJ2-1; TCRdb names TRBD1, which stays unverified in the absence of DNA. The germline CDR1 and CDR2 sequences are SQVTM and ANQGSEA. CDR3 length: 12 amino acids. CDR3 sequence reads: CSNHRVSNEQFF.

The CDR3 loop reads CASSRRTGDIYNEQFF. The chain recombines TRBV5-5 with TRBJ2-1; without DNA, the TCRdb call of TRBD1 cannot be checked. Germline V gene data show CDR1 as SGHKS and CDR2 as YYEKEE (reference sequence). The CDR3 is 16 amino acids.

The chain uses TRBV2 and TRBJ1-2. Germline V gene data show CDR1 as SNHLY and CDR2 as FYNNEI. This CDR3 comprises 14 residues. CDR3 in amino acids: CASSERQLNYGYTF.

This chain links TRBV12-3 or TRBV12-4 with TRBJ2-1; TCRdb's D call of TRBD2 is untestable without DNA. This CDR3 has 15 residues. CDR3: CASSLGTSPPYEQFF.

The V call is TRBV10-3, the J call TRBJ1-5; absent DNA, TCRdb's TRBD1 call cannot be checked. The CDR3 totals 14 residues. Germline V gene data show CDR1 as ENHRY and CDR2 as SYGVKD. The chain's CDR3 is CAISATGDNQPQHF.

V usage is TRBV7-2 and J usage is TRBJ1-1. The CDR3 sequence is 15 residues long. Germline V CDR1 and CDR2: SGHTA, FQGNSA. CDR3 sequence: CASSLYGSMNTEAFF.